The subject of this entry is one T cell receptor beta chain. This clonotype was seen repeatedly, ten times or more. The antigen it recognizes is unknown. Per-base quality was not reported, and no clone a single base away is much larger than it. This record comes from a study of naive and memory T cell subsets (dated by TCRdb to 2016 to 2017). About the investigation overall: According to the figure summarizing the samples, there were around ten blood donors, 7 tuberculin skin test biopsies and 3 saline control biopsies. PCR2 was typically a SYBR Green qPCR stopped at a set threshold; low-input samples could instead use end-point PCR (roughly 6 cycles).

V is cut by 2 bases and J by 8 bases, and the space between the germline ends is 9 bases. From the cysteine up to the phenylalanine, the CDR3 has a length of 12 residues. The sequence is cut down to CDR3 DNA, 36 bases in frame from base 1. CDR1 and CDR2, looked up from the germline V gene (reference sequence), are LGHDT and YNNKEL. Results and caveats for the whole study, not just this receptor: The RNA-based method was acknowledged as potentially sensitive to TCR transcript changes with T cell activation and differentiation.

The study reported a robust and sensitive protocol to amplify, sequence and analyze TCRs, based on 3' ligation of a UMI-containing oligonucleotide to TCR cDNA. For whole blood analysis, approximately 2.7 ml of peripheral blood was drawn from adult healthy volunteers into Tempus tubes, and RNA was extracted according to the manufacturer's instructions. Total RNA was used without cell sorting and was treated with RQ1 DNase before reverse transcription, with a target input of roughly 1 to 1000 ng. Libraries were prepared from skin biopsies and whole blood to test how robust the pipeline was in samples where T cells are a minority population. Preparation of the library involved 5' RACE. Four rounds of PCR, run with the SP2 primer together with nested alpha and beta constant region primers, were used to amplify the ligated cDNA. For the blood and skin samples, reverse transcription of TCR RNA was done with SuperScript IV along with alpha and beta constant region primers. Using T4 RNA ligase 1, an oligonucleotide carrying both the Illumina SP2 primer and a UMI was ligated onto the 3' end of the cDNA. To prevent hairpin formation, the 12-nucleotide UMI was made up of two random hexamers with an eight-base spacer between them. From the second PCR onward, TCR alpha and beta chain libraries were processed separately, and dual indexing was applied for multiplexing. After pooling, the indexed libraries were analyzed by capillary electrophoresis and sequenced on either an Illumina MiSeq or NextSeq. PhiX DNA at roughly 4.5-7.5% was added to the libraries to raise base diversity and improve cluster recognition. The study's own analysis went as follows. Demultiplexor pulled UMIs out of read 2, joined the UMIs with the TCR sequence from read 1, and separated reads according to sample indices. V and J genes and V-J junctions were identified by Decombinator, and each TCR was assigned a five-part identifier that included V and J deletions. Collapsinator used UMIs to correct sequencing errors and PCR amplification heterogeneity, producing a UMI-based abundance for each TCR. Identifiers were converted to nucleotide sequence by CDR3Translator and translated to amino acids, and CDR3 regions were extracted on the basis of terminal motifs. After normalization to the amount of input RNA, the error-corrected alpha and beta TCR counts from blood and from skin were compared. TCRdb redid the processing of the public reads, applying fastp at Q25 and MiXCR, and retained in-frame beta chains. Records with the same CDR3 protein are collapsed into one entry carrying the most frequent genes and DNA. TCRdb's processing, not the authors' own work, is the source of the V and J calls. The sample table shows roughly 60,000 distinct CDR3 sequences, and 7.2% are seen once. Together, the top ten hold 9% to 10% of the sample.

This receptor chain uses TRBV3-1 and TRBJ1-2; no D gene call is confident. This receptor was obtained from a male donor in good health. The DNA sequence follows: TGTGCCAGCAGCCAATCTCCCAGCGGCTACACCTTC. It specifies CASSQSPSGYTF.